A single sample is the source of the 25 T cell receptor beta chains below, sequenced in a study of neurological immune-mediated disorders. MiXCR, applied by TCRdb to the 5' RACE reads, yields one record per CDR3 protein. The sample comprises roughly 76,000 distinct CDR3 sequences, 2.5% to 4% of which are singletons, and 4% to 6.5% rests with the top ten. The material sequenced was PBMCs. The receptor set was obtained from a woman aged 45-59 years with multiple sclerosis.

Many counts were recorded for this clonotype. V and J are TRBV11-2 and TRBJ2-1; D possibly matches TRBD1 or TRBD2 (5 bases each). Deletions cut 0 bases from V and 10 bases from J, with 13 bases between. The V gene's germline CDR1 is SGHAT and CDR2 FQNNGV. The CDR3 consists of 14 residues. DNA for the CDR3: TGTGCCAGCAGCTTAGATGGGACCCGGGTAGAGCAGTTCTTC. Translating gives CASSLDGTRVEQFF.

This clonotype was detected ten times or more. The chain carries TRBV11-3 and TRBJ2-2, with D perhaps matching TRBD2 (5 bases). The CDR3 extends over 16 amino acids. Germline V CDR1 and CDR2: SGHNT, YENEEA. Deletions cut 1 base from V and 1 base from J, with 10 bases between. The DNA of the CDR3 is TGTGCCAGCAGCTTAGGTTCAGCGGTGAACACCGGGGAGCTGTTTTTT. This codes for CASSLGSAVNTGELFF.

This clonotype was seen ten or more times. This chain joins TRBV5-1 and TRBJ2-7; possibly TRBD2 for D (5 bases). Germline V gene lookup returns CDR1 SGHRS and CDR2 YFSETQ. The CDR3 runs to 13 residues. Trimming left V 2 bases short and J 3 bases short, with 9 bases between. The CDR3: CASSFIRDYEQYF. CDR3 coding DNA: TGCGCCAGCAGCTTTATCCGGGACTACGAGCAGTACTTC.

This clonotype has a count of ten or more. The chain joins TRBV7-6 to TRBJ2-2; possible D gene TRBD1, 6 bases. CDR1 is SGHVS, CDR2 FNYEAQ, per germline. V lost 3 bases and J 0 bases, leaving 11 bases between the germline ends. The CDR3 has 16 amino acids. The CDR3 nucleotides read TGTGCCAGCAGCTTTTGGGGGACAACGAACACCGGGGAGCTGTTTTTT. Protein: CASSFWGTTNTGELFF.

This clonotype was seen ten or more times. The rearrangement links TRBV20-1 to TRBJ1-4, with D unresolved. The CDR3 has 11 amino acids. Germline V gives CDR1 DFQATT, CDR2 SNEGSKA (reference sequence). Trimming left V 5 bases short and J 8 bases short, with 9 bases between. Written as DNA, the CDR3 is TGCAGTGCTCCGGAGAGGGAAAAACTGTTTTTT. As protein: CSAPEREKLFF.

This clonotype was seen many times. The gene calls are TRBV5-4 and TRBJ2-1; D is ambiguous. The germline V and J ends were trimmed by 0 bases and 0 bases, with 7 bases remaining between them. Germline V gives CDR1 SGHNT, CDR2 YYREEE (reference sequence). The CDR3 is 15 residues long. This CDR3 is CASSLGVSSYNEQFF. As DNA, the CDR3 is TGTGCCAGCAGCTTGGGTGTGAGCTCCTACAATGAGCAGTTCTTC.

Ten or more counts support this clonotype. The chain carries TRBV20-1 and TRBJ1-1; a possible D gene is TRBD1 (5 bases). The V gene's germline CDR1 is DFQATT and CDR2 SNEGSKA (reference sequence). The CDR3 is made up of 15 amino acids. The V gene lost 0 bases and the J gene lost 3 bases, with 14 bases spanning the gap. The CDR3 coding sequence is TGCAGTGCTAGAGATCCTCAGGGACCCGACACTGAAGCTTTCTTT. Encoded protein: CSARDPQGPDTEAFF.

The chain joins TRBV4-2 to TRBJ2-7; 14 bases match TRBD2. The CDR3 has 17 amino acids. V lost 0 bases to trimming and J lost 2 bases; unmatched junction nucleotides: 3. Per the germline V gene, CDR1 is LGHNA and CDR2 is YNFKEQ. CDR3: CASSQDGLAGGPYEQYF. CDR3 in DNA: TGTGCCAGCAGCCAAGACGGACTAGCGGGAGGCCCCTACGAGCAGTACTTC.

The J gene is TRBJ2-7, the V gene TRBV20-1; unclear D gene. This CDR3 has 13 residues. The ends were cut back, 1 base at V and 3 bases at J, with 10 bases in the middle. Germline V CDR1 and CDR2: DFQATT, SNEGSKA (reference sequence). CDR3 in DNA: TGCAGTGCTAGAGGGGGAATGGACTACGAGCAGTACTTC. Amino acid sequence: CSARGGMDYEQYF.

This clonotype was recorded many times. V gene TRBV15 combines with J gene TRBJ2-1; 9 nucleotides agree with TRBD2. This CDR3 is built from 17 residues. Per germline, CDR1 LNHNV and CDR2 YYDKDF (reference sequence). Losses at the gene ends were 0 bases for V and 6 bases for J; bases not matched to a gene: 9. For the CDR3, the DNA is TGTGCCACCAGCAGAGATCCAGGCCTAGCGGGGTTCAATGAGCAGTTCTTC. Translating gives CATSRDPGLAGFNEQFF.

This clonotype was picked up many times. The rearrangement links TRBV20-1 to TRBJ1-1, with D possibly being TRBD1 (5 bases). Germline CDR1 reads DFQATT; CDR2 reads SNEGSKA (reference sequence). This CDR3 has 12 amino acids. The V end was cut by 6 bases, the J end by 5 bases, with 13 bases between. The CDR3 is CSARGDLTEAFF. CDR3 in DNA: TGCAGTGCCCGGGGGGATTTGACTGAAGCTTTCTTT.

This clonotype was seen only a few times. This sequence joins TRBV6-2 or TRBV6-3 and TRBJ2-5; D may be TRBD1 (5 bases). The germline V and J ends were trimmed by 7 bases and 5 bases, with 17 bases remaining between them. The CDR3 spans 14 residues. Germline-derived CDR1 and CDR2 are MNHEY and SVGEGT. CDR3 protein: CASNLQGNWETQYF. CDR3 DNA: TGTGCCAGCAACCTCCAGGGTAATTGGGAGACCCAGTACTTC.

This clonotype was counted ten times or more. This chain links TRBV5-1 with TRBJ2-3; 8 bases are shared with TRBD2. V lost 0 bases to trimming and J lost 6 bases; unmatched junction nucleotides: 3. The germline V gene has CDR1 SGHRS and CDR2 YFSETQ. This CDR3 region has 14 residues. The CDR3 here is CASSLDGGRDTQYF. In nucleotides, the CDR3 is TGCGCCAGCAGCTTGGACGGCGGGAGGGATACGCAGTATTTT.

At least ten counts were recorded for this clonotype. The chain joins TRBV7-2 to TRBJ2-7; D is undetermined. CDR1 is SGHTA and CDR2 is FQGNSA in the germline V gene. The CDR3 contains 13 residues. Trimming stripped 1 base from V and 4 bases from J, with 8 bases between. CDR3 sequence: CASSLGLAYEQYF. CDR3 DNA sequence: TGTGCCAGCAGCTTAGGGCTTGCATACGAGCAGTACTTC.

This clonotype was detected many times. V and J are TRBV18 and TRBJ2-3, with D tentatively TRBD2 (5 bases). The CDR3 extends over 12 amino acids. V lost 3 bases and J lost 4, with 5 bases in between. CDR1 is KGHSH, CDR2 LQKENI, per germline. This chain's CDR3 is CASSPSADTQYF. CDR3 sequence (DNA): TGTGCCAGCTCACCTAGCGCAGATACGCAGTATTTT.

This clonotype was counted ten times or more. This chain uses TRBV15 with TRBJ2-3; D possibly uses TRBD1 or TRBD2 (5 bases each). This CDR3 is built from 13 residues. The germline V and J ends were trimmed by 1 base and 3 bases, with 5 bases remaining between them. Germline V lookup: CDR1 LNHNV, CDR2 YYDKDF (reference sequence). The CDR3 is CATSRGGTDTQYF. DNA of the CDR3: TGTGCCACCAGCAGAGGGGGGACAGATACGCAGTATTTT.

This clonotype has a count of ten or more. The chain combines TRBV20-1 with TRBJ2-3; TRBD2 is a possible D gene (6 bases). Per the germline V gene, CDR1 is DFQATT and CDR2 is SNEGSKA (reference sequence). Between the trimmed V and J ends, which lost 5 bases and 3 bases, there was a span of 12 bases. There are 13 residues in the CDR3. CDR3 protein: CSAGQGGTDTQYF. CDR3 in DNA: TGCAGTGCTGGTCAGGGAGGTACAGATACGCAGTATTTT.

This clonotype was recorded many times. The chain combines TRBV25-1 with TRBJ1-1; no definite D call. V was clipped by 8 bases and J by 11 bases, with 18 bases between them. Per the germline V gene, CDR1 is MGHDK and CDR2 is SYGVNS. The CDR3 is made up of 12 amino acids. CDR3 residues: CASASNRAAAFF. CDR3 sequence (DNA): TGTGCCAGCGCCTCAAACCGCGCGGCGGCTTTCTTT. The full variable domain, in which reference TRBV25-1 and TRBJ1-1 provide the parts outside the CDR3, is EADIYQTPRYLVIGTGKKITLECSQTMGHDKMYWYQQDPGMELHLIHYSYGVNSTEKGDLSSESTVSRIRTEHFPLTLESARPSHTSQYLCASASNRAAAFFGQGTRLTVV.

This clonotype was detected many times. J is TRBJ2-2 and V is TRBV5-1; 7 bases are shared with TRBD1. The ends lost 1 base at V and 0 bases at J; junction bases unmatched: 0. CDR1 and CDR2 from the germline V gene are SGHRS and YFSETQ. This CDR3 has 15 residues. CDR3 nucleotide sequence: TGCGCCAGCAGCTTGCAGGGGGCGAACACCGGGGAGCTGTTTTTT. Protein: CASSLQGANTGELFF.

Many counts were recorded for this clonotype. The chain couples TRBV20-1 to TRBJ1-5; TRBD1 is a possible D gene (5 bases). V lost 6 bases and J 7 bases, leaving 22 bases between the germline ends. This CDR3 comprises 15 residues. Looked up from germline, CDR1 is DFQATT and CDR2 is SNEGSKA (reference sequence). CDR3 sequence reads: CSAEEERGYRQPQHF. The CDR3 DNA reads TGCAGTGCGGAGGAAGAGCGGGGGTACAGGCAGCCCCAGCATTTT.

The genes are TRBV6-2 or TRBV6-3 and TRBJ2-7, with D possibly being TRBD1 (6 bases). Trimming pared 2 bases from V and 2 bases from J, leaving 10 bases between. The CDR3 totals 14 residues. Germline V CDR1 and CDR2: MNHEY, SVGEGT. The DNA for the CDR3 is TGTGCCAGCAGTTACGACAGGACCACCTACGAGCAGTACTTC. Encoded protein: CASSYDRTTYEQYF.

This clonotype appeared many times. This chain links TRBV7-2 with TRBJ2-1, with D unclear. This CDR3 contains 16 residues. V was clipped by 0 bases and J by 0 bases, with 9 bases between them. CDR1 SGHTA and CDR2 FQGNSA come from the germline V gene. The CDR3: CASSLAPFSSYNEQFF. CDR3 DNA: TGTGCCAGCAGCTTAGCACCCTTTAGCTCCTACAATGAGCAGTTCTTC. The full variable domain, its missing parts supplied by reference TRBV7-2 and TRBJ2-1, is GAGVSQSPSNKVTEKGKDVELRCDPISGHTALYWYRQSLGQGLEFLIYFQGNSAPDKSGLPSDRFSAERTGGSVSTLTIQRTQQEDSAVYLCASSLAPFSSYNEQFFGPGTRLTVL.

This clonotype was detected many times. The chain carries TRBV7-8 and TRBJ2-7; D is tentatively TRBD1 or TRBD2 (6 bases each). From germline, CDR1 is SGHVS and CDR2 FQNEAQ. This CDR3 comprises 13 residues. Trimming pared 1 base from V and 6 bases from J, leaving 10 bases between. CDR3 region: CASSLDRDSEQYF. CDR3 DNA: TGTGCCAGCAGCTTAGACAGGGACTCCGAGCAGTACTTC.

The table lists this clonotype with many counts. The chain is built from TRBV3-1 and TRBJ2-3, with TRBD1 matching 10 bases. Per the germline V gene, CDR1 is LGHDT and CDR2 is YNNKEL (reference sequence). V dropped 4 bases and J dropped 4; count of bases not matched to a gene: 5. The CDR3 is 15 amino acids. The chain's CDR3 is CASSLWTGGSDTQYF. The DNA of the CDR3 is TGTGCCAGCAGCCTATGGACAGGGGGATCAGATACGCAGTATTTT.

Many counts were recorded for this clonotype. The rearrangement links TRBV20-1 to TRBJ2-3; 10 positions match TRBD2. Germline V lookup: CDR1 DFQATT, CDR2 SNEGSKA (reference sequence). This CDR3 comprises 15 residues. The trim removed 5 bases at V and 3 bases at J, leaving 8 bases unmatched. The chain's CDR3 is CSAPLAGVVTDTQYF. CDR3 DNA: TGCAGTGCTCCCCTAGCGGGGGTGGTTACAGATACGCAGTATTTT.